This T cell receptor beta chain was captured in a study of blood T cell repertoires in COVID-19. Study details: COVID-19 samples from acute and convalescent phases originated in the United States, Italy and Spain. From T cells, B-cell-depleted T cells, or PBMCs came the material, which was cDNA or gDNA.

The CDR3 has 14 residues. The germline gives CDR1 SEHNR, CDR2 FQNEAQ (reference sequence). Trimming took off 8 bases at V and 0 bases at J, with 13 bases between the two ends. Only in-frame clones appear in the TCRdb table, and some are missing; sequencing was by immunoSEQ multiplex PCR. The sample holds hundreds of thousands of clones; 80% to 90% are singletons and the top ten take approximately 4.8%. The chain uses TRBV7-9 and TRBJ1-2, with TRBD1 as a possible D gene (6 bases). The receptor was isolated from a man aged 50 to 59 with acute or convalescent COVID-19. The sequenced material came from peripheral blood. CDR3 in amino acids: CASSQGQANYGYTF. In DNA, the CDR3 is TGTGCCAGCTCACAGGGACAAGCTAACTATGGCTACACCTTC.